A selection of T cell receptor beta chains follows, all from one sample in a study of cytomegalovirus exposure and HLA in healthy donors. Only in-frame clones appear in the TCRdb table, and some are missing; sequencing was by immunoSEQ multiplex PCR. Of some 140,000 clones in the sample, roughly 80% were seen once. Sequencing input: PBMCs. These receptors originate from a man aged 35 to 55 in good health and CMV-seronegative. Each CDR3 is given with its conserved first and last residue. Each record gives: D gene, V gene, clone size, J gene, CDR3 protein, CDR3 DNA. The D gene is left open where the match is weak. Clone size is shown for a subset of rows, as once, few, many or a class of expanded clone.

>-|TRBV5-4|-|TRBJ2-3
CASRLDRGRSTDTQYF
TGTGCCAGCAGACTCGACCGAGGCAGAAGCACAGATACGCAGTATTTT
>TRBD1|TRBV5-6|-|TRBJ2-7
CASSVGTGYEQYF
TGTGCCAGCAGCGTCGGGACAGGGTACGAGCAGTACTTC
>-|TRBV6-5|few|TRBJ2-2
CASSRTHSNTGELFF
TGTGCCAGCAGTCGGACACATTCGAACACCGGGGAGCTGTTTTTT
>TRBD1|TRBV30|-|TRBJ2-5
CAWGQGTQYF
TGTGCCTGGGGACAGGGGACCCAGTACTTC
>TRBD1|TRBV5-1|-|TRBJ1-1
CASSSRTGTFTEAFF
TGCGCCAGCAGCTCTAGGACAGGTACGTTTACTGAAGCTTTCTTT
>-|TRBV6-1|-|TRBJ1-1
CASRVTVNTEAFF
TGTGCCAGCAGAGTGACAGTGAACACTGAAGCTTTCTTT
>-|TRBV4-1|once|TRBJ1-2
CASSQDTYGYTF
TGCGCCAGCAGCCAAGACACTTATGGCTACACCTTC
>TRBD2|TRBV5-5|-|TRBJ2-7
CASSLASGEYEQYF
TGTGCCAGCAGCTTGGCTAGCGGGGAATACGAGCAGTACTTC
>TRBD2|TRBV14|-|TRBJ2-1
CASSQEMGLAGGLDEQFF
TGTGCCAGCAGCCAAGAGATGGGACTAGCGGGAGGCTTGGATGAGCAGTTCTTC
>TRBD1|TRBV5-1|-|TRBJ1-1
CASSSDRGFMNTEAFF
TGCGCCAGCAGCTCGGACAGGGGATTCATGAACACTGAAGCTTTCTTT
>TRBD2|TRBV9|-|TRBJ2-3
CASSVEGTTESTDTQYF
TGTGCCAGCAGCGTAGAGGGGACTACCGAAAGCACAGATACGCAGTATTTT
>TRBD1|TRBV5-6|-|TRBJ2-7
CASSSGQGPYEQYF
TGTGCCAGCAGCTCGGGACAGGGACCCTACGAGCAGTACTTC
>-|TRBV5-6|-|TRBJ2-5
CASSLGGLAQTQYF
TGTGCCAGCAGCTTGGGGGGGCTAGCCCAGACCCAGTACTTC
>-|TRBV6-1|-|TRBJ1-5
CASSDHQGAVQPQHF
TGTGCCAGCAGTGACCATCAAGGGGCGGTTCAGCCCCAGCATTTT
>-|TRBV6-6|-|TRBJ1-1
CASSKGGWDTEAFF
TGTGCCAGCAGCAAAGGGGGTTGGGACACTGAAGCTTTCTTT
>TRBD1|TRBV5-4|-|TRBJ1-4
CASSRPGQGYEKLFF
TGTGCCAGCAGCCGACCGGGACAGGGTTATGAAAAACTGTTTTTT
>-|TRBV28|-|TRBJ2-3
CASGPPRGRGTDTQYF
TGTGCCAGCGGCCCCCCCAGGGGTAGGGGCACAGATACGCAGTATTTT
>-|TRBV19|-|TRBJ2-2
CASLRRENTGELFF
TGTGCCAGTCTCAGGCGGGAAAACACCGGGGAGCTGTTTTTT
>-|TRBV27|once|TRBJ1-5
CASSYSTASNQPQHF
TGTGCCAGCAGTTACTCGACAGCAAGCAATCAGCCCCAGCATTTT
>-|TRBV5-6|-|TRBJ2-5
CASSPGRQETQYF
TGTGCCAGCAGCCCGGGGAGGCAAGAGACCCAGTACTTC
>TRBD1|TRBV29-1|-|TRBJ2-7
CSVEGQSYEQYF
TGCAGCGTTGAGGGACAGTCCTACGAGCAGTACTTC
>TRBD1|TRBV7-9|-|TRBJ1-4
CASSQRGTGVGEKLFF
TGTGCCAGCAGCCAGAGAGGGACAGGGGTTGGTGAAAAACTGTTTTTT
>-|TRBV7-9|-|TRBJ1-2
CASTPGGRPGYGYTF
TGTGCCAGCACCCCTGGGGGCAGGCCAGGCTATGGCTACACCTTC
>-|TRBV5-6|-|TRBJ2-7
CASSHLGLGTYEQYF
TGTGCCAGCAGCCACCTCGGACTGGGGACCTACGAGCAGTACTTC
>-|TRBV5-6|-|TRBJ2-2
CASSPLWQGNTGELFF
TGTGCCAGCAGCCCTCTCTGGCAGGGCAACACCGGGGAGCTGTTTTTT
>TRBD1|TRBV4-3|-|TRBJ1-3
CASSQGGGTGGNTIYF
TGCGCCAGCAGCCAAGGCGGCGGGACAGGTGGAAACACCATATATTTT
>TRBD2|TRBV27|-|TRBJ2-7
CATSIRLRGLSYEQYF
TGTGCCACCTCGATCAGGCTGCGGGGGTTGTCCTACGAGCAGTACTTC
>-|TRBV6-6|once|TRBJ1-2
CASSDFLDSYGYTF
TGTGCCAGCAGTGATTTTCTTGACAGCTATGGCTACACCTTC
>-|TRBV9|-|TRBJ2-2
CASTLRSHDTGELFF
TGTGCCAGCACCCTACGGAGCCACGACACCGGGGAGCTGTTTTTT